The next 17 T cell receptor beta chains were all read from a single sample in a study of T-cell memory formation after mild COVID-19 (dated by TCRdb to about 2021). Receptors were amplified or captured by 5' RACE. These reads were obtained on an Illumina NovaSeq 6000. The raw public data were reprocessed by TCRdb itself: fastp quality trimming at Q25, MiXCR clonotype calling, in-frame beta chains only. Each entry merges the rows of one CDR3 protein and shows their most common DNA and genes. For this sample the table gives hundreds of thousands of distinct CDR3 sequences, of which less than 25% were detected only once. The ten largest clones add up to approximately 8.4% of the sample. The sample consisted of PBMCs or a T cell subset sorted from them (not recorded which). The receptor source for this set is an adult woman who had mild COVID-19 (a few samples of this study predate the infection). The sample titles of this study are shuffled in the database, so cell type and time point are left out; the donor was told from shared clones.

V and J are TRBV15 and TRBJ2-7; 9 bases agree with TRBD2. The CDR3 contains 16 residues. Trimming took 1 base from V and 2 from J; bases not matched to a gene: 6. Germline V lookup: CDR1 LNHNV, CDR2 YYDKDF (reference sequence). CDR3 residues: CATSRGEVAGAYEQYF. CDR3 in DNA: TGTGCCACCAGCAGAGGCGAGGTAGCGGGGGCCTACGAGCAGTACTTC.

Only one count was recorded for this clonotype. The chain couples TRBV5-4 to TRBJ2-3, with 9 bases lining up with TRBD2. The CDR3 is 18 residues long. Germline loops: CDR1 SGHNT, CDR2 YYREEE (reference sequence). J was trimmed by 2 bases and V by 3 bases; bases with no gene match: 13. CDR3: CASSWKPLTSGPTDTQYF. Written as DNA, the CDR3 is TGTGCCAGCAGCTGGAAACCTCTGACTAGCGGCCCCACAGATACGCAGTATTTT.

CDR3 in amino acids: CASSLVRANTGELFF. For the CDR3, the DNA is TGTGCCAGCAGCTTGGTCAGGGCGAACACCGGGGAGCTGTTTTTT. This chain links TRBV5-6 with TRBJ2-2; possible D gene TRBD1, 5 bases. V was trimmed by 0 bases and J by 0 bases, leaving 6 bases between them. Germline CDR1 SGHDT, CDR2 YYEEEE. The CDR3 is made up of 15 amino acids.

The gene calls are TRBV5-1 and TRBJ1-1, with TRBD1 matching over 7 bases. The CDR3 extends over 15 amino acids. Trimming at V came to 0 bases and at J to 1 base, leaving 3 bases not matched to a gene. The germline V gene encodes CDR1 SGHRS and CDR2 YFSETQ. CDR3 in amino acids: CASSLVPGGNTEAFF. The DNA of the CDR3 is TGCGCCAGCAGCTTGGTTCCAGGGGGGAACACTGAAGCTTTCTTT.

This clonotype has more than one count but fewer than ten. V is TRBV14 and J is TRBJ2-7; a possible D gene is TRBD1 (5 bases). The germline V gene encodes CDR1 SGHDN and CDR2 FVKESK. This CDR3 contains 13 residues. The V end was cut by 11 bases, the J end by 6 bases, with 20 bases between. CDR3 DNA sequence: TGTGCCTGCCGTTCTATTGGGGCCGGCGAGCAGTACTTC. As protein: CACRSIGAGEQYF.

This clonotype was counted between two and nine times. The gene calls are TRBV20-1 and TRBJ2-7, with D possibly TRBD2 on 6 matching bases. The CDR3 sequence is 17 residues long. Trimming took 5 bases from V and 4 from J, leaving 27 bases between them. Germline lookup yields CDR1 DFQATT and CDR2 SNEGSKA (reference sequence). The CDR3 sequence is CSAEGGNTGTSMYEQYF. For the CDR3, the DNA is TGCAGTGCTGAAGGAGGGAATACCGGGACCTCTATGTACGAGCAGTACTTC.

The rearrangement joins TRBV9 to TRBJ1-4, with unresolved D. This CDR3 region has 15 residues. The V gene lost 2 bases and the J gene lost 4 bases, with 12 bases spanning the gap. CDR1 and CDR2 from the germline V gene are SGDLS and YYNGEE. In nucleotides, the CDR3 is TGTGCCAGCAGCGTCGAAGGACGGAATAATGAAAAACTGTTTTTT. Translated: CASSVEGRNNEKLFF. Based on the CDR3 plus reference TRBV9 and TRBJ1-4, the full variable domain is DSGVTQTPKHLITATGQRVTLRCSPRSGDLSVYWYQQSLDQGLQFLIQYYNGEERAKGNILERFSAQQFPDLHSELNLSSLELGDSALYFCASSVEGRNNEKLFFGSGTQLSVL.

This clonotype was detected a few times. This sequence joins TRBV5-4 and TRBJ2-1; D perhaps matches TRBD1 (5 bases). The CDR3 has 12 amino acids. V gave up 5 bases and J gave up 9 bases, with 12 bases separating them. Germline values: CDR1 SGHNT, CDR2 YYREEE (reference sequence). The CDR3 DNA is TGTGCCAGCAGGTCAGGGCTTGGTGAGCAGTTCTTC. Protein sequence: CASRSGLGEQFF.

The chain has TRBV12-3 or TRBV12-4 and TRBJ1-2; D remains unclear. CDR3 length: 14 amino acids. V lost 3 bases to trimming and J lost 4 bases, with 12 bases between them. CDR3 coding DNA: TGTGCCAGCAGTTTGAGGGCCGGGTTCTATGGCTACACCTTC. As protein: CASSLRAGFYGYTF.

The chain uses TRBV12-3 or TRBV12-4 and TRBJ1-1; D is possibly TRBD1 (5 bases). Trimming took off 5 bases at V and 5 bases at J, with 15 bases between the two ends. CDR3 length: 14 amino acids. The DNA for the CDR3 is TGTGCCAGCAGTATCCAAGGGGTTAGGACTGAAGCTTTCTTT. Translating it yields CASSIQGVRTEAFF.

The table lists this clonotype with a few counts. The chain recombines TRBV29-1 with TRBJ1-1; TRBD1 aligns across 7 bases. V lost 6 bases, J lost 4 bases, and 8 bases stayed unmatched. CDR1 is SQVTM and CDR2 is ANQGSEA in the germline V gene. The length of the CDR3 is 13 residues. CDR3 DNA: TGCAGCGTCGACAGGGATGGACTCACTGAAGCTTTCTTT. This gives the protein CSVDRDGLTEAFF.

A few counts support this clonotype. This rearrangement joins TRBV5-1 to TRBJ1-6; 7 bases match TRBD1. V shed 4 bases, J shed 7 bases, and the junction held 5 bases outside the gene matches. This CDR3 is 14 amino acids long. Germline V gene data show CDR1 as SGHRS and CDR2 as YFSETQ. CDR3 nucleotide sequence: TGCGCCAGCAGCACGGACAGGCCCAATTCACCCCTCCACTTT. This codes for CASSTDRPNSPLHF.

The chain links TRBV12-3 or TRBV12-4 to TRBJ1-1; D possibly corresponds to TRBD1 (5 bases). With 5 bases removed from V and 4 bases from J, the gap between germline ends came to 17 bases. The CDR3 sequence is 15 residues long. CDR3 protein: CASSHRGEGITEAFF. The CDR3 DNA reads as TGTGCCAGCAGTCACCGCGGGGAGGGGATCACTGAAGCTTTCTTT.

The CDR3 DNA follows: TGTGCCACCAGTGTAACAGGGTCGACGGAGACCCAGTACTTC. It codes for CATSVTGSTETQYF. The gene calls are TRBV24-1 and TRBJ2-5; D possibly corresponds to TRBD1 (6 bases). The CDR3 contains 14 residues. CDR1 KGHDR and CDR2 SFDVKD come from the germline V gene. V gave up 5 bases and J gave up 5 bases, with 14 bases separating them.

The chain is built from TRBV12-3 or TRBV12-4 and TRBJ2-1; D may be TRBD1 (6 bases). V shed 6 bases and J shed 10 bases, with 13 bases lying between them. CDR3 length: 12 residues. CDR3 residues: CASSHRVREQFF. The CDR3 nucleotides read TGTGCCAGCAGCCACAGGGTTCGCGAGCAGTTCTTC.

This clonotype was seen a few times. CDR3 nucleotide sequence: TGTGCCACCAGCGCAAAGGGGGCTGGCTCCTACAATGAGCAGTTCTTC. It codes for CATSAKGAGSYNEQFF. This rearrangement joins TRBV15 to TRBJ2-1, with 7 bases that match TRBD1. The trim removed 5 bases at V and 0 bases at J, leaving 7 bases unmatched. The CDR3 loop spans 16 amino acids. Germline values: CDR1 LNHNV, CDR2 YYDKDF (reference sequence).

The V call is TRBV5-4, the J call TRBJ2-5; TRBD1 matches at 7 bases. V lost 7 bases and J lost 2; bases outside the gene matches: 11. Germline-derived CDR1 and CDR2 are SGHNT and YYREEE (reference sequence). CDR3 size: 15 residues. The CDR3 loop is CASCKGAGSQETQYF. DNA of the CDR3: TGTGCCAGCTGCAAGGGGGCGGGTTCTCAAGAGACCCAGTACTTC.